A single sample is the source of the 17 T cell receptor beta chains below, sequenced in a study of graft-versus-host responses after intestinal transplantation. TCRdb's copy holds only in-frame clones and misses some; the assay was immunoSEQ multiplex PCR. In the table there are tens of thousands of clones, 80% to 95% of which are singletons. Sequences were derived from bone marrow, sampled less than 750 days after intestinal transplantation. All receptors come from a human patient who received an intestinal transplant, so some T cells may come from the graft donor.

As DNA, the CDR3 is TGTGCCAGCAGCTGGGCGGGGAGACCAGATACGCAGTATTTT. Amino acid sequence: CASSWAGRPDTQYF. The chain carries TRBV7-2 and TRBJ2-3; D might be TRBD2 (6 bases). Germline CDR1 reads SGHTA; CDR2 reads FQGNSA. This CDR3 is 14 amino acids long. Trimming shortened V by 4 bases and J by 4 bases, and 12 bases separated the two germline ends.

The chain carries TRBV21-1 and TRBJ2-7; the D segment call TRBD1 is taken from the table without a DNA check. TRBV21-1 is recorded as a pseudogene. This CDR3 region has 15 residues. CDR3 amino acids: CASSLRQTRSYEQYF. The CDR3 DNA is TGTGCCAGCAGCCTCCGACAGACACGCTCCTACGAGCAGTACTTC.

The chain joins TRBV5-5 to TRBJ2-5; 8 bases line up with TRBD1. The V and J ends lost 0 bases and 4 bases, in that order; junction bases with no gene match: 2. Germline V gene sequence: CDR1 SGHKS, CDR2 YYEKEE (reference sequence). CDR3 size: 14 residues. The CDR3: CASSLVRGPETQYF. CDR3 in DNA: TGTGCCAGCAGCTTGGTCAGGGGGCCAGAGACCCAGTACTTC. Using reference TRBV5-5 and TRBJ2-5 for the parts outside the CDR3, the full variable domain is DAGVTQSPTHLIKTRGQQVTLRCSPISGHKSVSWYQQVLGQGPQFIFQYYEKEERGRGNFPDRFSARQFPNYSSELNVNALLLGDSALYLCASSLVRGPETQYFGPGTRLLVL.

This chain connects TRBV6-1 to TRBJ2-7; 8 bases agree with TRBD1. Germline CDR1 reads MNHNS; CDR2 reads SASEGT. V trimming: 6 bases; J trimming: 0 bases; junction bases outside the gene matches: 7. The CDR3 loop spans 15 amino acids. In DNA, the CDR3 is TGTGCCAGCAGGTCGACAGGGGCAGACTCCTACGAGCAGTACTTC. The encoded protein is CASRSTGADSYEQYF.

The chain carries TRBV6-6 and TRBJ2-1; 8 positions match TRBD2. This CDR3 spans 16 amino acids. In germline, CDR1 is MNHNY, CDR2 SVGAGI (reference sequence). V lost 7 bases to trimming and J lost 2 bases; unmatched junction nucleotides: 10. The CDR3 nucleotides are TGTGCCAGCACCCCCACCGGGACTAGTCCCTACAATGAGCAGTTCTTC. Protein product: CASTPTGTSPYNEQFF.

The J gene is TRBJ1-1, the V gene TRBV6-1, with 8 bases aligning to TRBD1. This CDR3 has 15 amino acids. CDR1 is MNHNS and CDR2 is SASEGT in the germline V gene. V lost 4 bases to trimming and J lost 10 bases; unmatched junction nucleotides: 14. This CDR3 is CASSGAGQGAIGAFF. CDR3 in DNA: TGTGCCAGCAGTGGGGCCGGACAGGGAGCAATCGGAGCTTTCTTT.

This chain uses TRBV11-3 with TRBJ1-3; D remains unclear. The germline V gene has CDR1 SGHNT and CDR2 YENEEA. This CDR3 has 16 amino acids. V was cut by 5 bases and J by 0 bases, with 14 bases left in between. The CDR3 is CASSQAGRPSGNTIYF. CDR3 sequence (DNA): TGTGCCAGCAGCCAAGCCGGCAGGCCCTCTGGAAACACCATATATTTT.

This sequence joins TRBV7-3 and TRBJ2-1; D remains ambiguous. This CDR3 is 13 amino acids long. The germline CDR1 and CDR2 sequences are SGHTA and FQGTGA. V lost 5 bases, J lost 8 bases, and 13 bases lay in between. The CDR3 is CASSVRTDDEQFF. CDR3 coding DNA: TGTGCCAGCAGCGTTCGGACCGACGATGAGCAGTTCTTC.

The chain links TRBV5-6 to TRBJ1-1, with D tentatively TRBD1 (5 bases). This CDR3 contains 15 residues. Germline CDR1 is SGHDT and CDR2 is YYEEEE. Trimming shortened V by 4 bases and J by 0 bases, and 13 bases separated the two germline ends. This CDR3 reads CASSRDGLMNTEAFF. CDR3 nucleotides: TGTGCCAGCAGCAGGGACGGGCTTATGAACACTGAAGCTTTCTTT.

V usage is TRBV19 and J usage is TRBJ1-1, with 8 bases matching TRBD1. Germline V gene data show CDR1 as LNHDA and CDR2 as SQIVND (reference sequence). V gave up 6 bases and J gave up 0 bases; unmatched junction bases: 12. The CDR3 spans 17 residues. The CDR3 DNA sequence: TGTGCCAGTAGGATATCCAGGGGGCGGACCATGAACACTGAAGCTTTCTTT. This gives the protein CASRISRGRTMNTEAFF.

The chain combines TRBV27 with TRBJ1-5, with unresolved D. V was cut by 3 bases and J by 7 bases, with 10 bases left in between. Germline V gene lookup returns CDR1 MNHEY and CDR2 SMNVEV (reference sequence). CDR3 length equals 13 residues. Here the CDR3 DNA reads TGTGCCAGCAGTTTTGAACGTGACCAGCCCCAGCATTTT. Its translation: CASSFERDQPQHF.

This clone appeared many times. The chain carries TRBV9 and TRBJ1-6, with TRBD1 as a possible D gene (5 bases). V lost 0 bases to trimming and J lost 9 bases, with 10 bases between them. CDR3 length equals 14 residues. Germline V gene sequence: CDR1 SGDLS, CDR2 YYNGEE. In nucleotides, the CDR3 is TGTGCCAGCAGCGTAGGGCAGCAGGGTTCACCCCTCCACTTT. Its protein product is CASSVGQQGSPLHF.

V is TRBV6-1 and J is TRBJ2-7; D perhaps matches TRBD1 (5 bases). Between the trimmed V and J ends, which lost 5 bases and 2 bases, there was a span of 16 bases. The germline V gene has CDR1 MNHNS and CDR2 SASEGT. The CDR3 is 15 amino acids. The CDR3 coding sequence is TGTGCCAGCAGTATCGGCAGGGAATTCACCTACGAGCAGTACTTC. This translates into CASSIGREFTYEQYF.

The rearrangement uses TRBV7-3 and TRBJ2-1, with 7 bases fitting TRBD2. Germline V gene sequence: CDR1 SGHTA, CDR2 FQGTGA. This CDR3 region has 15 residues. J was trimmed by 5 bases and V by 1 base; bases with no gene match: 5. CDR3 sequence (DNA): TGTGCCAGCAGCTTAATAGTGGCGGGAGACAATGAGCAGTTCTTC. Protein product: CASSLIVAGDNEQFF.

The rearrangement links TRBV11-2 to TRBJ2-7, with 9 positions matching TRBD2. There are 18 residues in the CDR3. Unmatched junction bases numbered 13, after V lost 0 bases and J lost 4 bases. Germline V gene sequence: CDR1 SGHAT, CDR2 FQNNGV. The CDR3 spells CASSLDLILAGTIYEQYF. The CDR3 DNA sequence: TGTGCCAGCAGCTTAGATCTAATTCTAGCGGGGACAATTTACGAGCAGTACTTC.

The chain employs TRBV29-1 and TRBJ1-4; D perhaps matches TRBD1 (6 bases). This CDR3 has 16 residues. The V end lost 0 bases, the J end lost 8 bases, and 19 bases lay between the germline ends. CDR1 and CDR2 (germline): SQVTM, ANQGSEA. The CDR3: CSVEDFETGSSEKLFF. The DNA of the CDR3 is TGCAGCGTTGAAGATTTTGAAACAGGGAGTAGCGAAAAACTGTTTTTT. Supplemented by reference TRBV29-1 and TRBJ1-4, the full variable domain reads SAVISQKPSRDICQRGTSLTIQCQVDSQVTMMFWYRQQPGQSLTLIATANQGSEATYESGFVIDKFPISRPNLTFSTLTVSNMSPEDSSIYLCSVEDFETGSSEKLFFGSGTQLSVL.

This clone was counted only a few times. The chain links TRBV10-2 to TRBJ1-6; D is unresolved. CDR1 is WSHSY, CDR2 SAAADI, per germline. The CDR3 has 17 amino acids. V was shortened by 3 bases and J by 7 bases, with 19 bases between the two germline ends. CDR3 sequence: CASSDIQVSGSNSPLHF. The CDR3 DNA reads TGCGCCAGCAGTGATATTCAGGTTTCGGGATCGAATTCACCCCTCCACTTT.